These 17 T cell receptor beta chains were all obtained from the same sample, sequenced in a study of OX40 agonist ivuxolimab in advanced cancers. The table came from immunoSEQ multiplex PCR; TCRdb's copy has only in-frame clones and leaves some out. In the table there are around 120,000 clones, roughly nine tenths of which are singletons. Specimen: CD4+ or CD8+ T cells sorted from blood, collected in a trial of the OX40 agonist ivuxolimab. The source of these receptors is an adult with an advanced solid tumor such as melanoma, head and neck, liver or kidney cancer.

The V and J genes are TRBV30 and TRBJ1-2; 8 positions match TRBD1. Germline CDR1 reads GTSNPN; CDR2 reads SVGIG (reference sequence). This CDR3 comprises 13 residues. The J segment lost 5 bases and the V segment lost 2 bases, leaving 4 bases of the junction unmatched. The CDR3 DNA reads as TGTGCCTGGAGTCTGACAGGGGAATATGGCTACACCTTC. This sequence encodes CAWSLTGEYGYTF.

The genes are TRBV7-3 and TRBJ2-3, with unresolved D. V was pared by 1 base and J by 4 bases, with 9 bases between. This CDR3 region has 14 residues. CDR1 and CDR2 (germline): SGHTA, FQGTGA. The CDR3 is CASSLRPPPDTQYF. The CDR3 region has the DNA TGTGCCAGCAGCTTAAGGCCACCGCCAGATACGCAGTATTTT. The variable domain in full, completed from reference TRBV7-3 and TRBJ2-3, reads GAGVSQTPSNKVTEKGKYVELRCDPISGHTALYWYRQSLGQGPEFLIYFQGTGAADDSGLPNDRFFAVRPEGSVSTLKIQRTERGDSAVYLCASSLRPPPDTQYFGPGTRLTVL.

This clone was recorded only once. This chain connects TRBV5-1 to TRBJ2-3; no clear D. This CDR3 spans 13 amino acids. Germline V lookup: CDR1 SGHRS, CDR2 YFSETQ. Trimming shortened V by 0 bases and J by 4 bases, and 6 bases separated the two germline ends. As DNA, the CDR3 is TGCGCCAGCAGCTTGGCCATAGCAGATACGCAGTATTTT. Its protein is CASSLAIADTQYF.

V and J are TRBV15 and TRBJ2-1; D tentatively reads TRBD1 or TRBD2 (6 bases each). Per germline, CDR1 LNHNV and CDR2 YYDKDF (reference sequence). This CDR3 spans 16 amino acids. V dropped 1 base and J dropped 1 base, with 11 bases sitting between them. The CDR3 loop is CATSRVGGPSYNEQFF. The CDR3 nucleotides are TGTGCCACCAGCAGAGTAGGGGGGCCATCCTACAATGAGCAGTTCTTC. The full variable domain, completed using reference TRBV15 and TRBJ2-1, is DAMVIQNPRYQVTQFGKPVTLSCSQTLNHNVMYWYQQKSSQAPKLLFHYYDKDFNNEADTPDNFQSRRPNTSFCFLDIRSPGLGDTAMYLCATSRVGGPSYNEQFFGPGTRLTVL.

The J gene is TRBJ2-6, the V gene TRBV7-2, with TRBD1 matching 10 bases. CDR3 length: 18 residues. Looked up from germline, CDR1 is SGHTA and CDR2 is FQGNSA. Unmatched junction bases numbered 10, after V lost 8 bases and J lost 0 bases. CDR3 coding DNA: TGTGCCAGCCCCCGGTCGACAGGGGGCTACTCTGGGGCCAACGTCCTGACTTTC. This codes for CASPRSTGGYSGANVLTF.

The V gene is TRBV5-1, the J gene TRBJ2-5; the D is unclear. Trimming shortened V by 3 bases and J by 1 base, and 13 bases separated the two germline ends. Germline loops: CDR1 SGHRS, CDR2 YFSETQ. The length of the CDR3 is 15 residues. CDR3 coding DNA: TGCGCCAGCAGCTCGCAGTCTCTAAGCCAAGAGACCCAGTACTTC. Protein sequence: CASSSQSLSQETQYF.

The rearrangement joins TRBV19 to TRBJ1-1, with D uncertain. With 4 bases removed from V and 1 base from J, the gap between germline ends came to 7 bases. This CDR3 is 13 amino acids long. Germline loops: CDR1 LNHDA, CDR2 SQIVND (reference sequence). CDR3 in DNA: TGTGCCAGTAGTAGGACGGCGAACACTGAAGCTTTCTTT. Protein product: CASSRTANTEAFF.

The chain joins TRBV2 to TRBJ1-5; D may be TRBD1 (5 bases). This CDR3 contains 13 residues. The germline V and J ends were trimmed by 8 bases and 1 base, with 9 bases remaining between them. Germline values: CDR1 SNHLY, CDR2 FYNNEI. The chain's CDR3 is CASGGESNQPQHF. The DNA for the CDR3 is TGTGCCAGCGGGGGAGAGAGCAATCAGCCCCAGCATTTT.

As regards this clone: Other DNA sequences of this sample code for an identical CDR3. This sequence joins TRBV5-6 and TRBJ1-3; a weak D match, TRBD1 (5 bases). This CDR3 is 13 amino acids long. Trimming shortened V by 4 bases and J by 4 bases, and 9 bases separated the two germline ends. Germline CDR1 SGHDT, CDR2 YYEEEE. CDR3 DNA: TGTGCCAGCAGCCGGACATTCGGAAACACCATATATTTT. Translated: CASSRTFGNTIYF.

The chain couples TRBV5-1 to TRBJ2-1; 10 nucleotides match TRBD2. Germline loops: CDR1 SGHRS, CDR2 YFSETQ. V gave up 0 bases and J gave up 6 bases; unmatched junction bases: 6. The CDR3 has 16 residues. CDR3 in DNA: TGCGCCAGCAGCTTGGCCTCAGCGGGGGGGCTCAATGAGCAGTTCTTC. The encoded protein is CASSLASAGGLNEQFF.

J is TRBJ2-1 and V is TRBV6-5; tentative D call: TRBD2 (5 bases). The CDR3 length is 11 residues. Trimming shortened V by 6 bases and J by 10 bases, and 10 bases separated the two germline ends. Germline V gene sequence: CDR1 MNHEY, CDR2 SVGAGI. This CDR3 is CASSPGVEQFF. In DNA form, the CDR3 reads TGTGCCAGCAGCCCCGGGGTCGAGCAGTTCTTC.

The chain is built from TRBV10-1 and TRBJ2-3, with TRBD2 matching over 12 bases. Germline V lookup: CDR1 WNHNN, CDR2 SYGVQD (reference sequence). CDR3 length equals 17 residues. J lost 0 bases, V lost 0 bases, and 1 base had no gene match. The CDR3 bases are TGCGCCAGCAGTGAGTCGACTAGCGGGGGCAGCACAGATACGCAGTATTTT. This codes for CASSESTSGGSTDTQYF.

The chain couples TRBV7-2 to TRBJ2-3; D is perhaps TRBD1 (7 bases). Germline V gene lookup returns CDR1 SGHTA and CDR2 FQGNSA. There are 15 residues in the CDR3. Trimming took off 5 bases at V and 2 bases at J, with 14 bases between the two ends. CDR3 in DNA: TGTGCCAGCAGCGTATCAGGGGGGTTCACAGATACGCAGTATTTT. Translating gives CASSVSGGFTDTQYF. Complete variable domain (other parts from reference TRBV7-2 and TRBJ2-3): GAGVSQSPSNKVTEKGKDVELRCDPISGHTALYWYRQSLGQGLEFLIYFQGNSAPDKSGLPSDRFSAERTGGSVSTLTIQRTQQEDSAVYLCASSVSGGFTDTQYFGPGTRLTVL.

V gene TRBV19 combines with J gene TRBJ1-1; D is possibly TRBD1 (5 bases). The germline V gene has CDR1 LNHDA and CDR2 SQIVND (reference sequence). CDR3 length equals 14 residues. The germline V and J ends were trimmed by 6 bases and 0 bases, with 11 bases remaining between them. For the CDR3, the DNA is TGTGCCAGTAGGGGCGACAGAGTGAACACTGAAGCTTTCTTT. Its translation: CASRGDRVNTEAFF.

The rearrangement joins TRBV25-1 to TRBJ2-3, with 7 bases that match TRBD1. The CDR3 loop spans 15 amino acids. Germline CDR1 is MGHDK and CDR2 is SYGVNS. The ends lost 2 bases at V and 5 bases at J; junction bases unmatched: 7. CDR3 sequence (DNA): TGTGCCAGCAGTGAAAGGGGGCAGTTCAGAGATACGCAGTATTTT. Protein: CASSERGQFRDTQYF.

The V and J genes are TRBV7-9 and TRBJ2-5; weak D call: TRBD1 (6 bases). CDR1 and CDR2 (germline): SEHNR, FQNEAQ (reference sequence). Trimming cost V 1 base and J 5 bases, with 11 bases left between them. The CDR3 totals 14 residues. The CDR3 loop is CASSLGQADETQYF. CDR3 DNA sequence: TGTGCCAGCAGCTTAGGACAGGCCGACGAGACCCAGTACTTC.

V gene TRBV7-8 combines with J gene TRBJ1-1; TRBD1 is a possible D gene (6 bases). This CDR3 is built from 16 residues. Per germline, CDR1 SGHVS and CDR2 FQNEAQ. Trimming shortened V by 5 bases and J by 0 bases, and 16 bases separated the two germline ends. The chain's CDR3 is CASSRLGGLMNTEAFF. The CDR3 DNA sequence: TGTGCCAGCAGCCGGCTAGGGGGGTTGATGAACACTGAAGCTTTCTTT.